This TCR beta chain comes out of a study of identical twins. This clonotype was seen a handful of times. What it binds is unknown. General study results and limits: The authors drew conclusions from cross-sectional statistical analysis rather than following the same donors.

This CDR3 has 14 residues. V was clipped by 4 bases and J by 2 bases, with 13 bases between them. Germline CDR1 SGHRS, CDR2 YFSETQ. TCRdb reanalysed the 5' RACE reads using MiXCR and keeps one entry per CDR3 protein. The sample consists of around 570,000 distinct CDR3 sequences, nearly 10% of them appearing once. These data also featured in a second study, about yellow fever vaccine responses in identical twins.

This chain links TRBV5-1 with TRBJ2-7, with a weak D call TRBD2 (6 bases). The material sequenced was PBMCs. This receptor was taken from a woman between 18 and 29 years old in good health. In DNA form, the CDR3 reads TGCGCCAGCAGCACCACCCAGCGGGCCTACGAGCAGTACTTC. It specifies CASSTTQRAYEQYF.